One sample yielded the 20 T cell receptor beta chains listed below, sequenced in a study of CD8 T cells in Susac syndrome. Random hexamers were used to reverse transcribe the RNA input (about 0.45 to 1 ug). TCRdb reanalysed the immunoSEQ multiplex PCR reads using MiXCR and keeps one entry per CDR3 protein. The sample yields 200,000 to 250,000 distinct CDR3 sequences, 94% seen once. The source material was CD4+ T cells from PBMCs. The receptors were sampled from a human donor with Susac syndrome.

The V gene is TRBV18, the J gene TRBJ2-1; D might be TRBD1 or TRBD2, each matching 5 bases. The germline gives CDR1 KGHSH, CDR2 LQKENI. V dropped 1 base and J dropped 8 bases, with 6 bases sitting between them. The length of the CDR3 is 12 residues. The CDR3 here is CASSPLGDEQFF. CDR3 sequence (DNA): TGTGCCAGCTCACCACTGGGGGATGAGCAGTTCTTC.

V is TRBV29-1 and J is TRBJ1-1, with TRBD1 as a possible D gene (5 bases). The CDR3 sequence is 13 residues long. V lost 8 bases to trimming and J lost 2 bases, with 15 bases between them. Germline CDR1 reads SQVTM; CDR2 reads ANQGSEA. CDR3 sequence reads: CSSASGDNTEAFF. DNA of the CDR3: TGCAGCTCCGCCTCGGGGGATAACACTGAAGCTTTCTTT.

The chain joins TRBV11-2 to TRBJ2-3; TRBD1 matches 8 bases. Germline V gene sequence: CDR1 SGHAT, CDR2 FQNNGV. Losses at the gene ends were 6 bases for V and 4 bases for J; bases not matched to a gene: 6. The CDR3 extends over 14 amino acids. CDR3 in DNA: TGTGCCAGCAGTCCGGACAGGGAGTCAGATACGCAGTATTTT. Its translation is CASSPDRESDTQYF.

The chain uses TRBV6-2 or TRBV6-3 and TRBJ2-7; 9 nucleotides line up with TRBD1. Germline V gene data show CDR1 as MNHEY and CDR2 as SVGEGT. V shed 2 bases and J 5 bases; nucleotides not matched to a gene: 7. The CDR3 contains 15 residues. The DNA of the CDR3 is TGTGCCAGCAGTTACGTGGGACAGGGTACCCACGAGCAGTACTTC. It encodes CASSYVGQGTHEQYF.

The CDR3 spells CASRPGQGYGGELFF. As DNA, the CDR3 is TGTGCCAGCAGGCCGGGACAGGGGTATGGCGGGGAGCTGTTTTTT. The J gene is TRBJ2-2, the V gene TRBV9; 10 positions agree with TRBD1. The CDR3 sequence is 15 residues long. The germline CDR1 and CDR2 sequences are SGDLS and YYNGEE. After removal of 5 bases from V and 7 bases from J, the junction contained 8 bases not matched to a gene. The whole variable domain, remainder taken from reference TRBV9 and TRBJ2-2, is DSGVTQTPKHLITATGQRVTLRCSPRSGDLSVYWYQQSLDQGLQFLIQYYNGEERAKGNILERFSAQQFPDLHSELNLSSLELGDSALYFCASRPGQGYGGELFFGEGSRLTVL.

This clonotype was seen once. The gene calls are TRBV5-6 and TRBJ1-1; tentatively, D is TRBD1 (5 bases). Germline loops: CDR1 SGHDT, CDR2 YYEEEE. CDR3 length: 13 residues. V lost 4 bases and J lost 5, with 12 bases in between. This CDR3 is CASSVGAETEAFF. The DNA for the CDR3 is TGTGCCAGCAGCGTCGGGGCAGAAACTGAAGCTTTCTTT. Full variable domain (missing parts from reference TRBV5-6 and TRBJ1-1): DAGVTQSPTHLIKTRGQQVTLRCSPKSGHDTVSWYQQALGQGPQFIFQYYEEEERQRGNFPDRFSGHQFPNYSSELNVNALLLGDSALYLCASSVGAETEAFFGQGTRLTVV.

The chain links TRBV6-2 or TRBV6-3 to TRBJ2-7, with D uncertain. Trimming cost V 4 bases and J 6 bases, with 10 bases left between them. CDR1 and CDR2 from the germline V gene are MNHEY and SVGEGT. The CDR3 is made up of 12 amino acids. CDR3 residues: CASSFGPSEQYF. The CDR3 DNA is TGTGCCAGCAGTTTCGGCCCCTCCGAGCAGTACTTC.

The chain recombines TRBV3-1 with TRBJ1-2; D is unclear. Trimming removed 4 bases at V and 8 bases at J, with 14 bases between. Germline values: CDR1 LGHDT, CDR2 YNNKEL (reference sequence). CDR3 length: 13 amino acids. The DNA of the CDR3 is TGTGCCAGCAGCCTGGGTCGGCTTGGGGGCTACACCTTC. It codes for CASSLGRLGGYTF.

The rearrangement uses TRBV30 and TRBJ2-7, with 9 bases matching TRBD1. The CDR3 is 16 residues long. V gave up 5 bases and J gave up 1 base; unmatched junction bases: 12. The V gene's germline CDR1 is GTSNPN and CDR2 SVGIG (reference sequence). The CDR3 sequence: CAWHHSTGGMSYEQYF. The CDR3 DNA follows: TGTGCCTGGCACCACTCGACAGGGGGTATGTCCTACGAGCAGTACTTC. The full variable domain, completed using reference TRBV30 and TRBJ2-7, is SQTIHQWPATLVQPVGSPLSLECTVEGTSNPNLYWYRQAAGRGLQLLFYSVGIGQISSEVPQNLSASRPQDRQFILSSKKLLLSDSGFYLCAWHHSTGGMSYEQYFGPGTRLTVT.

DNA of the CDR3: TGCAGCGTTAGGGGTCTTGGGGAGACCCAGTACTTC. Protein product: CSVRGLGETQYF. The chain is built from TRBV29-1 and TRBJ2-5, with D maybe TRBD1 (5 bases). CDR3 size: 12 residues. The germline V gene has CDR1 SQVTM and CDR2 ANQGSEA. Trimming took 5 bases from V and 5 from J, leaving 12 bases between them.

V is TRBV20-1 and J is TRBJ2-1, with D perhaps TRBD2 (5 bases). V was cut by 5 bases and J by 2 bases, with 16 bases left in between. The germline gives CDR1 DFQATT, CDR2 SNEGSKA (reference sequence). The CDR3 loop spans 15 amino acids. The CDR3 region is CSAPAPAGTYNEQFF. The CDR3 nucleotides read TGCAGTGCTCCAGCCCCCGCCGGGACCTACAATGAGCAGTTCTTC.

In this sample, this clonotype turned up once. This chain uses TRBV5-1 with TRBJ1-5; tentatively, D is TRBD1 (6 bases). This CDR3 contains 13 residues. V was pared by 4 bases and J by 7 bases, with 12 bases between. Germline loops: CDR1 SGHRS, CDR2 YFSETQ. This CDR3 reads CASSTTGDQPQHF. The CDR3, as DNA: TGCGCCAGCAGCACGACAGGAGACCAGCCCCAGCATTTT. The whole variable domain, remainder taken from reference TRBV5-1 and TRBJ1-5, is KAGVTQTPRYLIKTRGQQVTLSCSPISGHRSVSWYQQTPGQGLQFLFEYFSETQRNKGNFPGRFSGRQFSNSRSEMNVSTLELGDSALYLCASSTTGDQPQHFGDGTRLSIL.

This chain links TRBV27 with TRBJ2-3; D unclear. Germline loops: CDR1 MNHEY, CDR2 SMNVEV (reference sequence). Trimming removed 6 bases at V and 6 bases at J, with 10 bases between. This CDR3 is 12 amino acids long. The CDR3 region is CASRPHADTQYF. In DNA, the CDR3 is TGTGCCAGCAGACCCCATGCCGATACGCAGTATTTT.

This chain connects TRBV4-1 to TRBJ1-1, with D possibly matching TRBD1 (6 bases). Between the trimmed V and J ends, which lost 6 bases and 0 bases, there was a span of 11 bases. Germline CDR1 reads MGHRA; CDR2 reads YSYEKL. This CDR3 is built from 14 residues. CDR3 DNA sequence: TGCGCCAGCAGACAGGGACCTATGAACACTGAAGCTTTCTTT. Translated, it gives CASRQGPMNTEAFF.

CDR3: CSARWVGGGTGGHYGYTF. DNA for the CDR3: TGCAGTGCTAGATGGGTCGGGGGAGGAACAGGGGGGCACTATGGCTACACCTTC. The V call is TRBV20-1, the J call TRBJ1-2; 8 bases align to TRBD1. Germline V gene data show CDR1 as DFQATT and CDR2 as SNEGSKA (reference sequence). V was clipped by 2 bases and J by 3 bases; unmatched bases: 17. CDR3 length: 18 residues.

This clonotype came up once. The rearrangement joins TRBV5-1 to TRBJ1-6; D is unclear. CDR3 size: 15 residues. The V gene lost 0 bases and the J gene lost 5 bases, with 9 bases spanning the gap. CDR1 is SGHRS and CDR2 is YFSETQ in the germline V gene. The CDR3 nucleotides read TGCGCCAGCAGCTTGGACTCGGCCGATAATTCACCCCTCCACTTT. It translates to CASSLDSADNSPLHF. The entire variable domain, with the rest obtained from reference TRBV5-1 and TRBJ1-6, is as follows: KAGVTQTPRYLIKTRGQQVTLSCSPISGHRSVSWYQQTPGQGLQFLFEYFSETQRNKGNFPGRFSGRQFSNSRSEMNVSTLELGDSALYLCASSLDSADNSPLHFGNGTRLTVT.

The gene calls are TRBV2 and TRBJ2-3; 12 nucleotides line up with TRBD2. Germline V CDR1 and CDR2: SNHLY, FYNNEI. The ends lost 2 bases at V and 4 bases at J; junction bases unmatched: 10. The CDR3 has 18 residues. The CDR3 DNA is TGTGCCAGCAGTGAACTGGCTAGCGGGGGGGCGATATCAGATACGCAGTATTTT. Translated, it gives CASSELASGGAISDTQYF. Supplemented by reference TRBV2 and TRBJ2-3, the full variable domain reads EPEVTQTPSHQVTQMGQEVILRCVPISNHLYFYWYRQILGQKVEFLVSFYNNEISEKSEIFDDQFSVERPDGSNFTLKIRSTKLEDSAMYFCASSELASGGAISDTQYFGPGTRLTVL.

V usage is TRBV14 and J usage is TRBJ2-3, with D hard to call. The CDR3 consists of 17 residues. Trimming stripped 0 bases from V and 2 bases from J, with 15 bases between. From germline, CDR1 is SGHDN and CDR2 FVKESK. The CDR3 sequence: CASSQDPGTWFTDTQYF. The CDR3 region has the DNA TGTGCCAGCAGCCAAGACCCGGGTACGTGGTTCACAGATACGCAGTATTTT.

The V call is TRBV20-1, the J call TRBJ2-2; the D gene could be TRBD1 or TRBD2 (7 bases each). V was clipped by 3 bases and J by 2 bases, with 19 bases between them. The CDR3 is made up of 17 amino acids. Germline V lookup: CDR1 DFQATT, CDR2 SNEGSKA (reference sequence). CDR3 residues: CSARGGGWGVNTGELFF. The CDR3 nucleotides are TGCAGTGCTAGGGGAGGGGGCTGGGGGGTCAACACCGGGGAGCTGTTTTTT.

V and J are TRBV6-6 and TRBJ1-2; 8 bases agree with TRBD1. This CDR3 is 13 amino acids long. V gave up 4 bases and J gave up 8 bases; unmatched junction bases: 6. Germline-derived CDR1 and CDR2 are MNHNY and SVGAGI (reference sequence). The CDR3 reads CASSSIDRGGYTF. CDR3 sequence (DNA): TGTGCCAGCAGTTCTATTGACAGGGGAGGCTACACCTTC.